These T cell receptor beta chains were read from a single sample in a study of shared clonotypes between healthy human individuals. The method was immunoSEQ multiplex PCR; TCRdb's version includes in-frame clones alone and lacks a portion of them. The data contain millions of clones, about 93% of them singletons. Sequenced material: naive CD8+ T cells from PBMCs. Every receptor here comes from a man younger than 35 in good health. Some clones in this sample may be carry-over from other donors' samples. CDR3s include the opening cysteine and the closing phenylalanine or tryptophan. Each record gives: D gene, V gene, clone size, J gene, CDR3 DNA, CDR3 protein. The D gene is left open where the match is weak. Size is omitted from some rows. Given values are once, few, many or a class for expanded clones.

d_call: .; v_call: TRBV28; clone_size: .; j_call: TRBJ1-1; cdr3_nt: TGTGCCAGCAGTTTAGGTAAGGGCCCTGAAGCTTTCTTT; cdr3_aa: CASSLGKGPEAFF
d_call: .; v_call: TRBV11-2; clone_size: .; j_call: TRBJ2-5; cdr3_nt: TGTGCCAGCAGCTTGGCCCGGTCCCAAGAGACCCAGTACTTC; cdr3_aa: CASSLARSQETQYF
d_call: .; v_call: TRBV6-1; clone_size: .; j_call: TRBJ2-3; cdr3_nt: TGTGCCAGCAGTGGACTCGGTCGCACAGATACGCAGTATTTT; cdr3_aa: CASSGLGRTDTQYF
d_call: .; v_call: TRBV5-4; clone_size: .; j_call: TRBJ2-1; cdr3_nt: TGTGCCAGCAGCTTTTTTGTAGCGGACAATGAGCAGTTCTTC; cdr3_aa: CASSFFVADNEQFF
d_call: TRBD1; v_call: TRBV12-5; clone_size: once; j_call: TRBJ1-1; cdr3_nt: TGTGCTAGTGGTCCCGACAGGGGATACACTGAAGCTTTCTTT; cdr3_aa: CASGPDRGYTEAFF
d_call: TRBD1; v_call: TRBV27; clone_size: once; j_call: TRBJ1-1; cdr3_nt: TGTGCCAGCAGTTTAGGGACAGGAGACATGAACACTGAAGCTTTCTTT; cdr3_aa: CASSLGTGDMNTEAFF
d_call: TRBD1; v_call: TRBV28; clone_size: .; j_call: TRBJ2-2; cdr3_nt: TGTGCCAGCAGTTTTGGGACAGAGAACACCGGGGAGCTGTTTTTT; cdr3_aa: CASSFGTENTGELFF
d_call: .; v_call: TRBV19; clone_size: few; j_call: TRBJ1-2; cdr3_nt: TGTGCCAGTAGTATCGACAATAACTATGGCTACACCTTC; cdr3_aa: CASSIDNNYGYTF
d_call: .; v_call: TRBV13; clone_size: .; j_call: TRBJ1-2; cdr3_nt: TGTGCCAGCACCTCCCCCTATGGCTACACCTTC; cdr3_aa: CASTSPYGYTF
d_call: TRBD2; v_call: TRBV4-1; clone_size: .; j_call: TRBJ2-7; cdr3_nt: TGCGCCAGCAGCCAGGCGCTCGTAGCGGGAGGAGGCTCCTACGAGCAGTACTTC; cdr3_aa: CASSQALVAGGGSYEQYF
d_call: .; v_call: TRBV9; clone_size: .; j_call: TRBJ2-7; cdr3_nt: TGTGCCAGCAGCGTAGCTCTAGGGACCAACTACGAGCAGTACTTC; cdr3_aa: CASSVALGTNYEQYF
d_call: .; v_call: TRBV28; clone_size: .; j_call: TRBJ2-7; cdr3_nt: TGTGCCAGCACTTCAGGTCGGGTTTACGAGCAGTACTTC; cdr3_aa: CASTSGRVYEQYF
d_call: .; v_call: TRBV27; clone_size: .; j_call: TRBJ2-1; cdr3_nt: TGTGCCAGCAGTTTATTAGGTCCAGCGGGCCATGATTACAATGAGCAGTTCTTC; cdr3_aa: CASSLLGPAGHDYNEQFF
d_call: .; v_call: TRBV5-1; clone_size: .; j_call: TRBJ2-4; cdr3_nt: TGCGCCAGCAGCTTGACCCCCGCGCATTCCAAAAACATTCAGTACTTC; cdr3_aa: CASSLTPAHSKNIQYF
d_call: .; v_call: TRBV7-9; clone_size: .; j_call: TRBJ2-5; cdr3_nt: TGTGCCAGCAGCCCCCCTTCTTTAACCCTGGGACTGGAGACCCAGTACTTC; cdr3_aa: CASSPPSLTLGLETQYF
d_call: .; v_call: TRBV15; clone_size: .; j_call: TRBJ1-5; cdr3_nt: TGTGCCACCAGCTGGACAGACAATAGCAATCAGCCCCAGCATTTT; cdr3_aa: CATSWTDNSNQPQHF
d_call: .; v_call: TRBV28; clone_size: few; j_call: TRBJ1-2; cdr3_nt: TGTGCCAGCAGTTTATTCGTGGTTGGAGATGGCTACACCTTC; cdr3_aa: CASSLFVVGDGYTF
d_call: TRBD2; v_call: TRBV11-2; clone_size: .; j_call: TRBJ2-5; cdr3_nt: TGTGCCAGCAGCTTAGGGTTAGCGGGAGGGGGTGAGACCCAGTACTTC; cdr3_aa: CASSLGLAGGGETQYF
d_call: .; v_call: TRBV27; clone_size: .; j_call: TRBJ2-7; cdr3_nt: TGTGCCAGCGGGGGGCGGGACTCCTACGAGCAGTACTTC; cdr3_aa: CASGGRDSYEQYF
d_call: .; v_call: TRBV27; clone_size: .; j_call: TRBJ2-3; cdr3_nt: TGTGCCAGCAGCTGGAGGGGGCCGGGATTTAGCACAGATACGCAGTATTTT; cdr3_aa: CASSWRGPGFSTDTQYF
d_call: TRBD2; v_call: TRBV27; clone_size: .; j_call: TRBJ2-1; cdr3_nt: TGTGCCAGCAGTTTATACCCCTCCGGACTAGCGCAGGTAGGGGATGAGCAGTTCTTC; cdr3_aa: CASSLYPSGLAQVGDEQFF
d_call: .; v_call: TRBV9; clone_size: .; j_call: TRBJ2-5; cdr3_nt: TGTGCCAGCAGCGTAGGATCTTCCACCTCTCAAGAGACCCAGTACTTC; cdr3_aa: CASSVGSSTSQETQYF
d_call: .; v_call: TRBV11-1; clone_size: .; j_call: TRBJ2-7; cdr3_nt: TGTGCCAGCAGCCCCGGGACCAACCACCACTTC; cdr3_aa: CASSPGTNHHF
d_call: TRBD1; v_call: TRBV27; clone_size: .; j_call: TRBJ1-2; cdr3_nt: TGTGCCAGCAGTTCACACCGGGACAGGGGGTCCTATGGCTACACCTTC; cdr3_aa: CASSSHRDRGSYGYTF
d_call: TRBD2; v_call: TRBV27; clone_size: .; j_call: TRBJ2-3; cdr3_nt: TGTGCCAGCAGGCCCCAACTAGCGGAGGGCACAGATACGCAGTATTTT; cdr3_aa: CASRPQLAEGTDTQYF
d_call: TRBD1; v_call: TRBV29-1; clone_size: .; j_call: TRBJ2-7; cdr3_nt: TGCAGCGTTGCTTTAGGGGGCGACGAGCAGTACTTC; cdr3_aa: CSVALGGDEQYF
d_call: .; v_call: TRBV30; clone_size: .; j_call: TRBJ2-7; cdr3_nt: TGTGCCTGGCGGGACCGGAGCTCCTACGAGCAGTACTTC; cdr3_aa: CAWRDRSSYEQYF
d_call: .; v_call: TRBV4-1; clone_size: .; j_call: TRBJ2-7; cdr3_nt: TGCGCCAGCAGCCAAGAAGCGGATGCCTCCTACGAGCAGTACTTC; cdr3_aa: CASSQEADASYEQYF
d_call: TRBD2; v_call: TRBV9; clone_size: .; j_call: TRBJ2-1; cdr3_nt: TGTGCCAGCAGCGTAGCTAGCGGGAGGGCCGCCAATGAGCAGTTCTTC; cdr3_aa: CASSVASGRAANEQFF
d_call: TRBD1; v_call: TRBV7-7; clone_size: .; j_call: TRBJ2-5; cdr3_nt: TGTGCCAGCAGCTTGCCAGGGGGCTTCGAGACCCAGTACTTC; cdr3_aa: CASSLPGGFETQYF
d_call: TRBD2; v_call: TRBV4-3; clone_size: .; j_call: TRBJ2-1; cdr3_nt: TGCGCCAGCAGCCAACGGACTAGCGGGAGGCTCGCTCAAGGCAATGAGCAGTTCTTC; cdr3_aa: CASSQRTSGRLAQGNEQFF
d_call: TRBD1; v_call: TRBV28; clone_size: .; j_call: TRBJ2-7; cdr3_nt: TGTGCCAGCAGTTCACACGATCAGGGGGAATACGAGCAGTACTTC; cdr3_aa: CASSSHDQGEYEQYF
d_call: .; v_call: TRBV27; clone_size: .; j_call: TRBJ2-7; cdr3_nt: TGTGCCAGCAGTCCCTCCTGGGGCCAGACAACCTACGAGCAGTACTTC; cdr3_aa: CASSPSWGQTTYEQYF
d_call: .; v_call: TRBV15; clone_size: .; j_call: TRBJ2-3; cdr3_nt: TGTGCCACCAGCAGAGATAGCCCCTTTCGTCCGTTGAGCACAGATACGCAGTATTTT; cdr3_aa: CATSRDSPFRPLSTDTQYF
d_call: .; v_call: TRBV7-9; clone_size: .; j_call: TRBJ2-7; cdr3_nt: TGTGCCAGCAGCTTAGGAGGGACGGACGAGCAGTACTTC; cdr3_aa: CASSLGGTDEQYF
d_call: .; v_call: TRBV5-6; clone_size: once; j_call: TRBJ1-5; cdr3_nt: TGTGCCAGCAGCTCAGTGAGTGGCAATCAGCCCCAGCATTTT; cdr3_aa: CASSSVSGNQPQHF
d_call: TRBD1; v_call: TRBV27; clone_size: .; j_call: TRBJ1-4; cdr3_nt: TGTGCCAGCAGTTTATTCCTTCGGCCCTCCGGGACAGGTGATGAAAAACTGTTTTTT; cdr3_aa: CASSLFLRPSGTGDEKLFF
d_call: .; v_call: TRBV7-9; clone_size: once; j_call: TRBJ2-7; cdr3_nt: TGTGCCAGCAGCTCACAGAGCTCCTACGAGCAGTACTTC; cdr3_aa: CASSSQSSYEQYF
d_call: TRBD1; v_call: TRBV5-8; clone_size: .; j_call: TRBJ1-2; cdr3_nt: TGTGCCAGCAGCTTTCCTCAGGGGGCCTATGGCTACACCTTC; cdr3_aa: CASSFPQGAYGYTF
d_call: .; v_call: TRBV27; clone_size: .; j_call: TRBJ2-5; cdr3_nt: TGTGCCAGCAAGGGTCGAGACGCCCTGGACAGTTATGGAGAGACCCAGTACTTC; cdr3_aa: CASKGRDALDSYGETQYF
d_call: .; v_call: TRBV27; clone_size: once; j_call: TRBJ2-5; cdr3_nt: TGTGCCAGCAGTTTAAGGGGCATGGGGGAGACCCAGTACTTC; cdr3_aa: CASSLRGMGETQYF
d_call: .; v_call: TRBV9; clone_size: .; j_call: TRBJ2-2; cdr3_nt: TGTGCCAGCAGCGTATTATCAGGGGACACCGGGGAGCTGTTTTTT; cdr3_aa: CASSVLSGDTGELFF
d_call: .; v_call: TRBV7-8; clone_size: .; j_call: TRBJ2-7; cdr3_nt: TGTGCCAGCAGCCCAACTAGCTCTGAGCAGTACTTC; cdr3_aa: CASSPTSSEQYF
d_call: .; v_call: TRBV18; clone_size: .; j_call: TRBJ2-7; cdr3_nt: TGTGCCAGCTCACCATCTGATAGTGACCGTCCCTACGAGCAGTACTTC; cdr3_aa: CASSPSDSDRPYEQYF
d_call: TRBD1; v_call: TRBV2; clone_size: .; j_call: TRBJ1-4; cdr3_nt: TGTGCCAGCAGTGTCGGGACAGGGGATGAAAAACTGTTTTTT; cdr3_aa: CASSVGTGDEKLFF
d_call: TRBD2; v_call: TRBV29-1; clone_size: .; j_call: TRBJ2-7; cdr3_nt: TGCAGCGTTGAGCCCGGGGGGAGCTACGAGCAGTACTTC; cdr3_aa: CSVEPGGSYEQYF
d_call: .; v_call: TRBV28; clone_size: .; j_call: TRBJ1-5; cdr3_nt: TGTGCCAGCAGTTTTGGGGCCTCAAATCAGCCCCAGCATTTT; cdr3_aa: CASSFGASNQPQHF
d_call: TRBD1; v_call: TRBV6-1; clone_size: .; j_call: TRBJ1-5; cdr3_nt: TGTGCCGGAACGACAGGGCGCGACCAGCCCCAGCATTTT; cdr3_aa: CAGTTGRDQPQHF
d_call: .; v_call: TRBV15; clone_size: .; j_call: TRBJ2-3; cdr3_nt: TGTGCCACCAGCAGAGACGGGCGAGACACAGATACGCAGTATTTT; cdr3_aa: CATSRDGRDTDTQYF